The 16 T cell receptor beta chains presented below share a single source sample, sequenced in a study of OX40 agonist ivuxolimab in advanced cancers. Only in-frame clones appear in the TCRdb table, and some are missing; sequencing was by immunoSEQ multiplex PCR. The top ten hold 3.5% to 5% of the sample, which has tens of thousands of clones, approximately 83% seen once. The specimen was CD4+ or CD8+ T cells sorted from blood, collected in a trial of the OX40 agonist ivuxolimab. The receptors originated from an adult with an advanced solid tumor such as melanoma, head and neck, liver or kidney cancer.

The rearrangement uses TRBV7-3 and TRBJ1-4; a possible D gene is TRBD1 (6 bases). CDR1 is SGHTA and CDR2 is FQGTGA in the germline V gene. This CDR3 spans 19 amino acids. Deletions cut 5 bases from V and 8 bases from J, with 30 bases between. CDR3 bases: TGTGCCAGCAGCCGCCGGTCGAGCTCAGGGGACGCAGTTTGGGAAAAACTGTTTTTT. It encodes CASSRRSSSGDAVWEKLFF. Supplemented by reference TRBV7-3 and TRBJ1-4, the full variable domain reads GAGVSQTPSNKVTEKGKYVELRCDPISGHTALYWYRQSLGQGPEFLIYFQGTGAADDSGLPNDRFFAVRPEGSVSTLKIQRTERGDSAVYLCASSRRSSSGDAVWEKLFFGSGTQLSVL.

The gene calls are TRBV4-2 and TRBJ1-3; D might be TRBD1 (5 bases). Trimming stripped 3 bases from V and 4 bases from J, with 13 bases between. Germline V gives CDR1 LGHNA, CDR2 YNFKEQ. This CDR3 contains 15 residues. CDR3 DNA: TGTGCCAGCAGCCAGGAACAGGCCCCGGGAAACACCATATATTTT. Residues: CASSQEQAPGNTIYF.

The rearrangement links TRBV2 to TRBJ1-3; the D gene is possibly TRBD1 (6 bases). The CDR3 contains 15 residues. V lost 2 bases to trimming and J lost 1 base, with 9 bases between them. Germline V gene data show CDR1 as SNHLY and CDR2 as FYNNEI. The CDR3 nucleotides are TGTGCCAGCAGTGAATGGGGGGCGTCTGGAAACACCATATATTTT. Protein product: CASSEWGASGNTIYF.

The rearrangement uses TRBV9 and TRBJ2-3, with D possibly being TRBD2 (5 bases). Germline V CDR1 and CDR2: SGDLS, YYNGEE. V was clipped by 2 bases and J by 1 base, with 14 bases between them. The CDR3 has 16 amino acids. As DNA, the CDR3 is TGTGCCAGCAGCGTGCTCTCAGCGAGGGGCACAGATACGCAGTATTTT. It specifies CASSVLSARGTDTQYF.

The chain joins TRBV15 to TRBJ2-6; 10 positions match TRBD1. The germline gives CDR1 LNHNV, CDR2 YYDKDF (reference sequence). After removal of 1 base from V and 0 bases from J, the junction contained 3 bases not matched to a gene. The CDR3 is 18 amino acids. The chain's CDR3 is CATSRGQGAPSGANVLTF. The CDR3 nucleotides are TGTGCCACCAGCAGAGGACAGGGGGCTCCCTCTGGGGCCAACGTCCTGACTTTC.

In its sample, this clone was seen once. CDR3 amino acids: CASSSLYEQYF. The CDR3 DNA reads as TGTGCCAGCAGTTCGCTCTACGAGCAGTACTTC. V usage is TRBV28 and J usage is TRBJ2-7; D gene unclear. Trimming removed 4 bases at V and 3 bases at J, with 4 bases between. The CDR3 runs to 11 residues. The V gene's germline CDR1 is MDHEN and CDR2 SYDVKM. Full variable domain (rest looked up from reference TRBV28 and TRBJ2-7): DVKVTQSSRYLVKRTGEKVFLECVQDMDHENMFWYRQDPGLGLRLIYFSYDVKMKEKGDIPEGYSVSREKKERFSLILESASTNQTSMYLCASSSLYEQYFGPGTRLTVT.

V gene TRBV14 combines with J gene TRBJ1-1; 7 nucleotides agree with TRBD1. This CDR3 has 17 residues. Germline CDR1 is SGHDN and CDR2 is FVKESK. Germline trimming cut 1 base from V and 1 base from J; bases unmatched to any gene: 9. In DNA, the CDR3 is TGTGCCAGCAGCCAAGGAGGGGGCACCTTTTCGAACACTGAAGCTTTCTTT. Translated, it gives CASSQGGGTFSNTEAFF. The full variable domain, with the rest looked up from reference TRBV14 and TRBJ1-1, is EAGVTQFPSHSVIEKGQTVTLRCDPISGHDNLYWYRRVMGKEIKFLLHFVKESKQDESGMPNNRFLAERTGGTYSTLKVQPAELEDSGVYFCASSQGGGTFSNTEAFFGQGTRLTVV.

The chain links TRBV28 to TRBJ1-3, with D perhaps TRBD1 (5 bases). V shed 5 bases and J shed 3 bases, with 11 bases lying between them. Germline CDR1 reads MDHEN; CDR2 reads SYDVKM. The CDR3 loop spans 14 amino acids. The chain's CDR3 is CASSPRANGNTIYF. CDR3 nucleotide sequence: TGTGCCAGCAGTCCCAGGGCTAATGGAAACACCATATATTTT.

This clone was observed once. The chain combines TRBV5-1 with TRBJ2-1; weak D call: TRBD1 (6 bases). Germline CDR1 SGHRS, CDR2 YFSETQ. The length of the CDR3 is 13 residues. Trimming removed 4 bases from V and 9 bases from J, with 14 bases in between. CDR3 DNA: TGCGCCAGCAGCAGAAACAGGGACGGTGAGCAGTTCTTC. This sequence encodes CASSRNRDGEQFF. Based on the CDR3 plus reference TRBV5-1 and TRBJ2-1, the full variable domain is KAGVTQTPRYLIKTRGQQVTLSCSPISGHRSVSWYQQTPGQGLQFLFEYFSETQRNKGNFPGRFSGRQFSNSRSEMNVSTLELGDSALYLCASSRNRDGEQFFGPGTRLTVL.

V and J are TRBV6-5 and TRBJ1-2; weak D call: TRBD1 (6 bases). The CDR3 runs 14 residues. V dropped 6 bases and J dropped 8 bases, with 19 bases sitting between them. Germline values: CDR1 MNHEY, CDR2 SVGAGI. The CDR3 region is CASRPDRNTLGYTF. The DNA of the CDR3 is TGTGCCAGCAGACCCGACAGGAACACACTGGGCTACACCTTC.

The chain uses TRBV19 and TRBJ1-1; D is ambiguous. The CDR3 sequence is 13 residues long. The germline V gene has CDR1 LNHDA and CDR2 SQIVND (reference sequence). The V and J ends lost 3 bases and 4 bases respectively, with 9 bases between them. CDR3 in amino acids: CASSIRRSTEAFF. For the CDR3, the DNA is TGTGCCAGTAGTATTCGCAGGAGCACTGAAGCTTTCTTT.

The chain joins TRBV10-3 to TRBJ2-7; D unclear. The CDR3 is 15 residues long. Germline loops: CDR1 ENHRY, CDR2 SYGVKD. V lost 3 bases, J lost 5 bases, and 17 bases lay in between. The chain's CDR3 is CAISDSLGRSDEQYF. DNA of the CDR3: TGTGCCATCAGTGATTCCCTGGGCAGGTCCGACGAGCAGTACTTC.

The V and J genes are TRBV19 and TRBJ1-5; 9 positions agree with TRBD1. The germline V gene encodes CDR1 LNHDA and CDR2 SQIVND (reference sequence). The J segment lost 2 bases and the V segment lost 4 bases, leaving 9 bases of the junction unmatched. The CDR3 extends over 17 amino acids. The CDR3 region is CASSSRDRVSGNQPQHF. The CDR3 DNA is TGTGCCAGTAGTAGCCGGGACAGGGTTTCTGGCAATCAGCCCCAGCATTTT.

The chain combines TRBV6-1 with TRBJ1-5; D may be TRBD1 (5 bases). Deletions cut 10 bases from V and 7 bases from J, with 14 bases between. CDR3 size: 12 residues. From germline, CDR1 is MNHNS and CDR2 SASEGT. CDR3 DNA sequence: TGTGCCACCAGGGATAGGAAACAGCCCCAGCATTTT. This codes for CATRDRKQPQHF.

The chain recombines TRBV11-3 with TRBJ1-1, with D uncertain. This CDR3 is 13 amino acids long. Germline V lookup: CDR1 SGHNT, CDR2 YENEEA. Trimming shortened V by 5 bases and J by 2 bases, and 9 bases separated the two germline ends. The CDR3 bases are TGTGCCAGCAGCGCGGACGGAAACACTGAAGCTTTCTTT. It yields the protein CASSADGNTEAFF.

V and J are TRBV18 and TRBJ2-5, with a possible D match to TRBD2 (6 bases). The CDR3 is 14 residues long. The V gene's germline CDR1 is KGHSH and CDR2 LQKENI. Trimming took 9 bases from V and 2 from J, leaving 16 bases between them. The CDR3 loop reads CASLQRGGQETQYF. The CDR3 DNA sequence: TGTGCCAGTCTACAACGGGGAGGTCAAGAGACCCAGTACTTC.